These 9 T cell receptor beta chains came from one sample sequenced in a study of early T cells in non-severe SARS-CoV-2 infection. TCRdb re-analysed the 5' RACE reads in MiXCR, keeping a single row per CDR3 protein. The sample includes 60,000 to 70,000 distinct CDR3 sequences, approximately 5.9% of them seen just once. This sample comprised whole blood, obtained at baseline. The receptors stem from an adult who was a healthcare worker with PCR-confirmed SARS-CoV-2 infection or an uninfected control (not recorded which).

This clonotype was found a few times. This CDR3 is CASSPGTGSTDTQYF. The CDR3 DNA follows: TGTGCCAGCAGCCCTGGGACAGGTAGCACAGATACGCAGTATTTT. This chain connects TRBV11-2 to TRBJ2-3, with TRBD1 matching 8 bases. Germline V CDR1 and CDR2: SGHAT, FQNNGV. After removal of 5 bases from V and 0 bases from J, the junction contained 4 bases not matched to a gene. The CDR3 is 15 amino acids.

This clonotype has just one count. V and J are TRBV12-3 or TRBV12-4 and TRBJ2-5, with 10 bases that match TRBD2. Trimming cost V 8 bases and J 1 base; bases outside gene matches: 10. This CDR3 has 16 amino acids. CDR3 region: CASCAQGLAVQETQYF. The CDR3 coding sequence is TGTGCCAGCTGTGCCCAAGGACTAGCGGTCCAAGAGACCCAGTACTTC.

The rearrangement links TRBV4-3 to TRBJ2-5; 9 nucleotides align to TRBD1. Germline values: CDR1 LGHNA, CDR2 YSLEER. The CDR3 extends over 14 amino acids. With V trimmed by 4 bases and J by 5 bases, 5 bases remained unmatched. CDR3 coding DNA: TGCGCCAGCAGCCGGGGACAGGGCGGGGAGACCCAGTACTTC. Its protein product is CASSRGQGGETQYF.

A few counts support this clonotype. The junction departs from the called germline gene at one end, perhaps through a read error. The J gene is TRBJ2-1, the V gene TRBV4-3; TRBD2 aligns across 8 bases. The CDR3 length is 17 residues. In germline, CDR1 is LGHNA, CDR2 YSLEER. The CDR3 reads CASSQGLTSGPYNEQLF. CDR3 DNA: TGCGCCAGCAGCCAAGGGCTTACTAGCGGCCCGTACAATGAGCAGCTCTTC.

As regards this clonotype: A much larger clone is a single base away; this may be a read error. The chain combines TRBV11-3 with TRBJ2-7; 11 bases are a match to TRBD2. V trimming: 5 bases; J trimming: 2 bases; junction bases outside the gene matches: 5. Germline loops: CDR1 SGHNT, CDR2 YENEEA. This CDR3 comprises 15 residues. Here the CDR3 DNA reads TGTGCCAGCAGCCCGGCACTAGCGGGAGCCTACGAGCAGTACTTC. This gives the protein CASSPALAGAYEQYF.

This clonotype appeared a few times. The chain employs TRBV11-3 and TRBJ2-1, with 8 bases aligning to TRBD1. J gave up 1 base and V 5 bases, and 4 bases lay outside the gene matches. The CDR3 contains 15 residues. Germline lookup yields CDR1 SGHNT and CDR2 YENEEA. The chain's CDR3 is CASSARTGSYNEQFF. The DNA for the CDR3 is TGTGCCAGCAGCGCCAGGACAGGGTCCTACAATGAGCAGTTCTTC.

This clonotype showed up just a few times. V and J are TRBV6-6 and TRBJ2-7; TRBD2 agrees at 10 bases. Trimming at V came to 9 bases and at J to 5 bases, leaving 7 bases not matched to a gene. This CDR3 has 13 residues. Germline V CDR1 and CDR2: MNHNY, SVGAGI (reference sequence). CDR3 in DNA: TGTGCCAGTATAGCGGGAGGAAAGAACGAGCAGTACTTC. Translated, it gives CASIAGGKNEQYF.

The chain links TRBV6-6 to TRBJ1-1; 7 positions match TRBD1. Germline V CDR1 and CDR2: MNHNY, SVGAGI (reference sequence). Losses at the gene ends were 6 bases for V and 4 bases for J; bases not matched to a gene: 11. The CDR3 runs 15 residues. The CDR3 nucleotides are TGTGCCAGCAGCCCGAGGGGGCGAGAGATCACTGAAGCTTTCTTT. Translation: CASSPRGREITEAFF.

Remarks on this clonotype: At one end the junction does not follow the germline gene, possibly because of a read error. The chain couples TRBV2 to TRBJ2-1, with D possibly matching TRBD2 (6 bases). This CDR3 spans 14 amino acids. Germline CDR1 is SNHLY and CDR2 is FYNNEI. The CDR3 coding sequence is TGTACCAGCAGTGTGCGGGGCTCCTACAATGAGCAGTTCTTC. It specifies CTSSVRGSYNEQFF.